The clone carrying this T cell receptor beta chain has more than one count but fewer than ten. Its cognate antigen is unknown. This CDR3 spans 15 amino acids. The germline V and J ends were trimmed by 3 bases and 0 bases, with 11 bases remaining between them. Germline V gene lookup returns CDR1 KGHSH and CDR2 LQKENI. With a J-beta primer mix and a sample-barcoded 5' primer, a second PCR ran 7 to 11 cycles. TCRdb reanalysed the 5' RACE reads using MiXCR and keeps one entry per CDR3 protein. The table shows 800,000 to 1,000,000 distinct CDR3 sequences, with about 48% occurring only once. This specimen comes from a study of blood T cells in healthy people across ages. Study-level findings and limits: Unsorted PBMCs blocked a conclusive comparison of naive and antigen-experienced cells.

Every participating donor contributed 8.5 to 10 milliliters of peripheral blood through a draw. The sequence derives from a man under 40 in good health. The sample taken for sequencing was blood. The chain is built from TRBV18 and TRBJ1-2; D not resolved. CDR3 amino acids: CASSPNLEANYGYTF. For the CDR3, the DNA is TGTGCCAGCTCACCTAACCTAGAAGCTAACTATGGCTACACCTTC. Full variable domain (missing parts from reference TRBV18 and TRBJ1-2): NAGVMQNPRHLVRRRGQEARLRCSPMKGHSHVYWYRQLPEEGLKFMVYLQKENIIDESGMPKERFSAEFPKEGPSILRIQQVVRGDSAAYFCASSPNLEANYGYTFGSGTRLTVV.